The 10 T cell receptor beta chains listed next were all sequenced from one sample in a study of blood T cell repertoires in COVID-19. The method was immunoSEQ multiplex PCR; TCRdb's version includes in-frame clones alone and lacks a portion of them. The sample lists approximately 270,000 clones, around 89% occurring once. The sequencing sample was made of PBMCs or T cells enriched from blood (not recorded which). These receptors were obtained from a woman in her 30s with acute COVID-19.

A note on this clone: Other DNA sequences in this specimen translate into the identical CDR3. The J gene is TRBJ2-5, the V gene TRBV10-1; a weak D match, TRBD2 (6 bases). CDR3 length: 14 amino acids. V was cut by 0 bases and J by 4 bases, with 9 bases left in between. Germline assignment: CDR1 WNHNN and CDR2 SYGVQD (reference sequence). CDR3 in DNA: TGCGCCAGCAGTGAGTCCGGAGGGGCAGAGACCCAGTACTTC. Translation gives CASSESGGAETQYF.

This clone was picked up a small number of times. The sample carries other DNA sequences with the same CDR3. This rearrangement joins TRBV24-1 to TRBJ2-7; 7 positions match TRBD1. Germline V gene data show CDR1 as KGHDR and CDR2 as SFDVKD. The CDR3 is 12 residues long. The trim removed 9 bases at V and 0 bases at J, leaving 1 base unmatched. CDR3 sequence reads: CATSGGSYEQYF. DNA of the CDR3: TGTGCCACCTCAGGGGGCTCCTACGAGCAGTACTTC.

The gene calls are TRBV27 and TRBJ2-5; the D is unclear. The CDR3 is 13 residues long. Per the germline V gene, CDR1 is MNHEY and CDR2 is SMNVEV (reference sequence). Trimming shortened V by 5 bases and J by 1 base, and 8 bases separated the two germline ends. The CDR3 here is CASSPGFQETQYF. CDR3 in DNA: TGTGCCAGCAGTCCAGGATTCCAAGAGACCCAGTACTTC.

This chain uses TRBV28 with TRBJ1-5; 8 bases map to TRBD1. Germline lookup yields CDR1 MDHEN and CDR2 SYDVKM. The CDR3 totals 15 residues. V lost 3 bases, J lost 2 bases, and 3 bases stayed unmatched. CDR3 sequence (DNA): TGTGCCAGCAGTTTGATGGACAGGGGCAATCAGCCCCAGCATTTT. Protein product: CASSLMDRGNQPQHF.

The chain's CDR3 is CASSKTTGDSYNEQFF. The CDR3 coding sequence is TGTGCCAGTAGTAAAACTACCGGAGACTCCTACAATGAGCAGTTCTTC. V is TRBV19 and J is TRBJ2-1; D is ambiguous. The CDR3 extends over 16 amino acids. Per the germline V gene, CDR1 is LNHDA and CDR2 is SQIVND (reference sequence). The ends were cut back, 4 bases at V and 0 bases at J, with 13 bases in the middle. The variable domain in full, with the rest retrieved from reference TRBV19 and TRBJ2-1, is DGGITQSPKYLFRKEGQNVTLSCEQNLNHDAMYWYRQDPGQGLRLIYYSQIVNDFQKGDIAEGYSVSREKKESFPLTVTSAQKNPTAFYLCASSKTTGDSYNEQFFGPGTRLTVL.

The CDR3 is CASSNTTGGYGYTF. CDR3 nucleotide sequence: TGCGCCAGCAGCAACACGACAGGGGGGTATGGCTACACCTTC. The chain uses TRBV5-1 and TRBJ1-2, with 9 positions matching TRBD1. V was pared by 4 bases and J by 5 bases, with 6 bases of the junction left unmatched. The CDR3 has 14 residues. Germline CDR1 is SGHRS and CDR2 is YFSETQ.

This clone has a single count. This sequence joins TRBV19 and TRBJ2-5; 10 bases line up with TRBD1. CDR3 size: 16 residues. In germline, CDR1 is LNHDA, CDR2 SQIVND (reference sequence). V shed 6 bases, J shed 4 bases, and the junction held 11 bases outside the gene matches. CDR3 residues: CASRDSGTGVLETQYF. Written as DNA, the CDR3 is TGTGCCAGTAGGGATTCCGGGACAGGGGTCCTAGAGACCCAGTACTTC.

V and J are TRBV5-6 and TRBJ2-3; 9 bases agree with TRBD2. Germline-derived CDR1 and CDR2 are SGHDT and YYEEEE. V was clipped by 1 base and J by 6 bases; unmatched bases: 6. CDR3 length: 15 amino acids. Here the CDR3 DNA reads TGTGCCAGCAGCTTGAGCCTAGCGGGGACTGATACGCAGTATTTT. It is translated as CASSLSLAGTDTQYF.

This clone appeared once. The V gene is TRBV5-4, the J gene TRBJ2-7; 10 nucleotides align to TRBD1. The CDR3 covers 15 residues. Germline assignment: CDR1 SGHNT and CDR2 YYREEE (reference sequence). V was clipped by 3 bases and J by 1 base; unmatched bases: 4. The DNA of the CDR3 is TGTGCCAGCAGCTCGGGGACAGGGGTTTCCTACGAGCAGTACTTC. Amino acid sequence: CASSSGTGVSYEQYF. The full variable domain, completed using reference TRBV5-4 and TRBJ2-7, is ETGVTQSPTHLIKTRGQQVTLRCSSQSGHNTVSWYQQALGQGPQFIFQYYREEENGRGNFPPRFSGLQFPNYSSELNVNALELDDSALYLCASSSGTGVSYEQYFGPGTRLTVT.

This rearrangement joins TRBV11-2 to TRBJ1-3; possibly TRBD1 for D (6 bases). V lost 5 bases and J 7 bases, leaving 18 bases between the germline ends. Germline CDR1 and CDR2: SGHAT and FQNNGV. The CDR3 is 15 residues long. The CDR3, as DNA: TGTGCCAGCAGCCCCATCGACCAGGGGTGGAACACCATATATTTT. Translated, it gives CASSPIDQGWNTIYF.